Given below is one TCR beta chain in context. This may be a read error: a much more frequent sequence differs by one nucleotide. For TCR beta, libraries came from iRepertoire HTBI primers and Arm-PCR of CDR3 regions. TCRdb analysed the multiplex PCR reads with MiXCR anew, one entry per CDR3 protein. The sample includes over 350,000 distinct CDR3 sequences, around 20% of them seen just once. The sample originates from a study of regulatory T cells in long-lasting Graves disease. Time point meaning: persistent/refractory GD, antithyroid drugs over 5 years with positive TRAb. From RNA extracted from PBMCs, the TCR library was made. V trimming: 5 bases; J trimming: 6 bases; junction bases outside the gene matches: 8. The CDR3 is 14 residues long. The germline CDR1 and CDR2 sequences are SEHNR and FQNEAQ (reference sequence).

This receptor was identified in a female donor with Graves disease. The chain links TRBV7-9 to TRBJ2-7; TRBD1 agrees at 9 bases. This specimen was peripheral blood mononuclear cells (PBMCs), taken when the disease was refractory, from a patient treated with antithyroid drugs. CDR3 in DNA: TGTGCCAGCAGCACCGGGACAGGGTTTTTCGAGCAGTACTTC. This gives the protein CASSTGTGFFEQYF.